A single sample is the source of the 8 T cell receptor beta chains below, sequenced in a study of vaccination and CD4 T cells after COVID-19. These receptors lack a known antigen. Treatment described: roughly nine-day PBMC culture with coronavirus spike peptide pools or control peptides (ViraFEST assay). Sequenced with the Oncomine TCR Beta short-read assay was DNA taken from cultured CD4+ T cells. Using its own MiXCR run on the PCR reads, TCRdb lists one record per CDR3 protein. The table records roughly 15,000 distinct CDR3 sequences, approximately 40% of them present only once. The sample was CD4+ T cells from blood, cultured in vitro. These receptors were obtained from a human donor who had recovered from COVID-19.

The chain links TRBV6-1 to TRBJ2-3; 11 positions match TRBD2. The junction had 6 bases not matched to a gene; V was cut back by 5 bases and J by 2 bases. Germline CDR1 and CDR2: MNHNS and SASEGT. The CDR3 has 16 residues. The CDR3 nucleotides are TGTGCCAGCAGTCTACTGACTAGCGGGACCACAGATACGCAGTATTTT. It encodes CASSLLTSGTTDTQYF.

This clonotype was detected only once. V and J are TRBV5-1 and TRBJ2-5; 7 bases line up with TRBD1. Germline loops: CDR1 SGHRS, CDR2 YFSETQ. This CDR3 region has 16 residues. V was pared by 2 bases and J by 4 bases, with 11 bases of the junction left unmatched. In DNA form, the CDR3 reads TGCGCCAGCAGCTTTACAGGGGTTGACAATGTAGAGACCCAGTACTTC. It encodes CASSFTGVDNVETQYF.

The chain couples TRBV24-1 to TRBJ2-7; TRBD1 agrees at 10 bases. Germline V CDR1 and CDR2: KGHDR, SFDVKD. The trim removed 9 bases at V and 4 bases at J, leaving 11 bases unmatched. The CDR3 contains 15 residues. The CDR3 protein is CATPPRDRGLYEQYF. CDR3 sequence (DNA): TGTGCCACCCCCCCCCGGGACAGGGGATTATACGAGCAGTACTTC.

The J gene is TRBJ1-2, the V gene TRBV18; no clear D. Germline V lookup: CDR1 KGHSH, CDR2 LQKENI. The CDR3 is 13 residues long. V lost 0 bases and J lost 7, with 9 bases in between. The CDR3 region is CASSPPFGSGYTF. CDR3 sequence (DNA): TGTGCCAGCTCACCACCGTTCGGGTCTGGCTACACCTTC.

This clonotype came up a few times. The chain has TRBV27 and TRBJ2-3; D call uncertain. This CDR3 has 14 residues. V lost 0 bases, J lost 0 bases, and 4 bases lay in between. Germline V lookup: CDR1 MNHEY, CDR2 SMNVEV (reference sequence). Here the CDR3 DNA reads TGTGCCAGCAGTTTATCGGCTAGCACAGATACGCAGTATTTT. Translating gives CASSLSASTDTQYF.

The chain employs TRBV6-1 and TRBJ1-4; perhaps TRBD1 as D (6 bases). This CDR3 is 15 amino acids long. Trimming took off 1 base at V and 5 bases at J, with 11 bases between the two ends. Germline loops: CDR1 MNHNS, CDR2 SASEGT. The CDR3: CASSEGWGLNEKLFF. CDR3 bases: TGTGCCAGCAGTGAAGGGTGGGGGCTGAATGAAAAACTGTTTTTT.

The CDR3, as DNA: TGTGCCAGCAGTTTAGGCACAGCTTATGGCTACACCTTC. As protein: CASSLGTAYGYTF. The rearrangement joins TRBV27 to TRBJ1-2; the D is unclear. Trimming stripped 2 bases from V and 5 bases from J, with 9 bases between. The CDR3 consists of 13 residues. Looked up from germline, CDR1 is MNHEY and CDR2 is SMNVEV (reference sequence).

The CDR3 loop reads CASSLETGELFF. The CDR3 nucleotides read TGTGCCAGCAGCTTAGAGACCGGGGAGCTGTTTTTT. The rearrangement joins TRBV7-2 to TRBJ2-2; D uncertain. The germline CDR1 and CDR2 sequences are SGHTA and FQGNSA. V was pared by 1 base and J by 5 bases, with 2 bases between. CDR3 size: 12 residues.